The 25 T cell receptor beta chains listed next were all sequenced from one sample in a study of blood T cell repertoires in COVID-19. Data came from immunoSEQ multiplex PCR; TCRdb stores just in-frame clones and leaves some out. The sample holds 100,000 to 120,000 clones, around 76% seen once. Sequencing was carried out using peripheral blood. Receptor source: a woman aged 80 or older with acute or convalescent COVID-19.

The chain links TRBV5-4 to TRBJ1-1; 10 nucleotides agree with TRBD1. Germline V lookup: CDR1 SGHNT, CDR2 YYREEE (reference sequence). The V and J ends lost 4 bases and 5 bases, in that order; junction bases with no gene match: 11. The CDR3 runs 16 residues. For the CDR3, the DNA is TGTGCCAGCAGCCCGAAAGACAGGGGGCGGCAAACTGAAGCTTTCTTT. It yields the protein CASSPKDRGRQTEAFF.

This clone was observed once. The chain is built from TRBV5-6 and TRBJ2-7, with 9 bases that match TRBD2. CDR3 length equals 14 residues. V lost 4 bases and J lost 1; bases outside the gene matches: 3. Per the germline V gene, CDR1 is SGHDT and CDR2 is YYEEEE. Written as DNA, the CDR3 is TGTGCCAGCAGCCGGGGACTAGCTTCCTACGAGCAGTACTTC. This translates into CASSRGLASYEQYF. Supplemented by reference TRBV5-6 and TRBJ2-7, the full variable domain reads DAGVTQSPTHLIKTRGQQVTLRCSPKSGHDTVSWYQQALGQGPQFIFQYYEEEERQRGNFPDRFSGHQFPNYSSELNVNALLLGDSALYLCASSRGLASYEQYFGPGTRLTVT.

This chain joins TRBV19 and TRBJ2-5; a possible D gene is TRBD2 (6 bases). Trimming took off 0 bases at V and 0 bases at J, with 11 bases between the two ends. CDR3 length: 16 amino acids. The V gene's germline CDR1 is LNHDA and CDR2 SQIVND (reference sequence). The CDR3 is CASSIEASVYQETQYF. The CDR3 DNA follows: TGTGCCAGTAGTATAGAAGCTAGCGTCTACCAAGAGACCCAGTACTTC.

The V and J genes are TRBV3-1 (or the pseudogene TRBV3-2) and TRBJ2-2; 13 positions agree with TRBD2. V was pared by 6 bases and J by 6 bases, with 7 bases of the junction left unmatched. Germline CDR1 and CDR2: LGHDT and YNNKEL (reference sequence). CDR3 size: 16 residues. In nucleotides, the CDR3 is TGTGCCAGCAGGCACACTAGCGGGAGGGCCGCCGGGGAGCTGTTTTTT. Protein: CASRHTSGRAAGELFF.

This rearrangement joins TRBV18 to TRBJ1-6, with TRBD1 matching over 11 bases. Unmatched junction bases numbered 5, after V lost 4 bases and J lost 9 bases. Germline V gene data show CDR1 as KGHSH and CDR2 as LQKENI. CDR3 length: 15 amino acids. The CDR3 nucleotides are TGTGCCAGCTCACTTCGGACAGGGGGCAGTTCACCCCTCCACTTT. Encoded protein: CASSLRTGGSSPLHF.

This clone was observed many times. The CDR3 loop reads CASSRRTGDSPLHF. CDR3 sequence (DNA): TGTGCCAGCAGCCGAAGGACAGGGGATTCACCCCTCCACTTT. J is TRBJ1-6 and V is TRBV6-6; 9 bases are shared with TRBD1. Per germline, CDR1 MNHNY and CDR2 SVGAGI (reference sequence). V dropped 6 bases and J dropped 8; count of bases not matched to a gene: 5. The CDR3 covers 14 residues.

The V call is TRBV5-1, the J call TRBJ1-2; 7 bases are shared with TRBD1. J was trimmed by 5 bases and V by 4 bases; bases with no gene match: 5. This CDR3 comprises 13 residues. Looked up from germline, CDR1 is SGHRS and CDR2 is YFSETQ. The CDR3 protein is CASSNPTGYGYTF. CDR3 in DNA: TGCGCCAGCAGCAACCCGACAGGGTATGGCTACACCTTC.

This clone is a singleton in its sample. This chain uses TRBV6-1 with TRBJ2-3; 9 bases align to TRBD2. The CDR3 runs 17 residues. Losses at the gene ends were 2 bases for V and 11 bases for J; bases not matched to a gene: 17. The germline CDR1 and CDR2 sequences are MNHNS and SASEGT. CDR3 loop: CASSEPFGAGGVVMQYF. CDR3 in DNA: TGTGCCAGCAGTGAACCCTTTGGAGCGGGGGGCGTTGTAATGCAGTATTTT.

This clone was counted between two and nine times. The V and J genes are TRBV18 and TRBJ2-3; 7 nucleotides match TRBD2. This CDR3 spans 15 amino acids. The germline CDR1 and CDR2 sequences are KGHSH and LQKENI. V dropped 6 bases and J dropped 0; count of bases not matched to a gene: 6. In nucleotides, the CDR3 is TGTGCCAGCTCTCCTAGCGGTCATAGCACAGATACGCAGTATTTT. Protein product: CASSPSGHSTDTQYF.

J is TRBJ2-1 and V is TRBV10-1; TRBD2 aligns across 9 bases. The CDR3 is made up of 15 amino acids. V shed 5 bases and J 7 bases; nucleotides not matched to a gene: 9. Germline CDR1 WNHNN, CDR2 SYGVQD (reference sequence). The CDR3 bases are TGCGCCAGCAGTCCACTAGAGCGGGAGGTGAATGAGCAGTTCTTC. Translated, it gives CASSPLEREVNEQFF.

The chain is built from TRBV28 and TRBJ1-1; weak D call: TRBD1 (6 bases). In germline, CDR1 is MDHEN, CDR2 SYDVKM. The CDR3 consists of 15 residues. Trimming stripped 2 bases from V and 4 bases from J, with 14 bases between. The CDR3 sequence: CASSLGGQRVTEAFF. The CDR3 bases are TGTGCCAGCAGTTTAGGGGGCCAGCGAGTCACTGAAGCTTTCTTT.

The genes are TRBV6-2 or TRBV6-3 and TRBJ2-7, with TRBD2 matching over 11 bases. J was trimmed by 3 bases and V by 0 bases; bases with no gene match: 10. Germline-derived CDR1 and CDR2 are MNHEY and SVGEGT. The CDR3 sequence is 18 residues long. The chain's CDR3 is CASSYSISPSGGLYEQYF. For the CDR3, the DNA is TGTGCCAGCAGTTACTCAATTTCTCCTAGCGGGGGGCTCTACGAGCAGTACTTC.

The chain carries TRBV3-1 (or the pseudogene TRBV3-2) and TRBJ2-1; D perhaps matches TRBD1 (5 bases). The CDR3 extends over 15 amino acids. Germline assignment: CDR1 LGHDT and CDR2 YNNKEL (reference sequence). Trimming stripped 1 base from V and 0 bases from J, with 7 bases between. The CDR3 region has the DNA TGTGCCAGCAGCCAAGCAGGGTACTCCTACAATGAGCAGTTCTTC. Encoded protein: CASSQAGYSYNEQFF.

The V gene is TRBV7-9, the J gene TRBJ2-1; weak D call: TRBD2 (5 bases). From germline, CDR1 is SEHNR and CDR2 FQNEAQ (reference sequence). The CDR3 spans 12 residues. V was cut by 4 bases and J by 8 bases, with 9 bases left in between. CDR3 residues: CASSSSGDEQFF. As DNA, the CDR3 is TGTGCCAGCAGCTCAAGCGGCGATGAGCAGTTCTTC.

V gene TRBV7-8 combines with J gene TRBJ2-1, with TRBD1 as a possible D gene (5 bases). CDR1 is SGHVS and CDR2 is FQNEAQ in the germline V gene. This CDR3 is 12 amino acids long. V was pared by 6 bases and J by 5 bases, with 8 bases between. The CDR3 here is CASRDTHNEQFF. DNA of the CDR3: TGTGCCAGCAGGGACACCCACAATGAGCAGTTCTTC.

This chain connects TRBV5-1 to TRBJ2-7; the match to TRBD2 covers 8 bases. The CDR3 contains 15 residues. J lost 1 base, V lost 5 bases, and 8 bases had no gene match. Germline-derived CDR1 and CDR2 are SGHRS and YFSETQ. The CDR3 bases are TGCGCCAGCAGGCCTGCGGGGGGAGGGTCCTACGAGCAGTACTTC. This encodes CASRPAGGGSYEQYF.

The rearrangement uses TRBV2 and TRBJ1-1; TRBD1 aligns across 9 bases. The CDR3 length is 15 residues. Germline V gene lookup returns CDR1 SNHLY and CDR2 FYNNEI. The ends lost 4 bases at V and 4 bases at J; junction bases unmatched: 7. The CDR3 loop reads CASSGKQGAITEAFF. CDR3 in DNA: TGTGCCAGCAGTGGCAAACAGGGGGCCATCACTGAAGCTTTCTTT.

V and J are TRBV5-1 and TRBJ1-1, with no clear D. The CDR3 sequence is 15 residues long. Germline lookup yields CDR1 SGHRS and CDR2 YFSETQ. The V end was cut by 0 bases, the J end by 4 bases, with 13 bases between. The CDR3 reads CASSLALRGITEAFF. The CDR3 coding sequence is TGCGCCAGCAGCTTGGCCTTGCGGGGAATCACTGAAGCTTTCTTT.

V and J are TRBV4-1 and TRBJ2-2; D is perhaps TRBD1 (5 bases). The CDR3 loop spans 14 amino acids. Deletions cut 1 base from V and 7 bases from J, with 10 bases between. Germline V gene lookup returns CDR1 MGHRA and CDR2 YSYEKL. CDR3 sequence (DNA): TGCGCCAGCAGCCAAGGGACATACATCGGGGAGCTGTTTTTT. Its protein is CASSQGTYIGELFF.

The genes are TRBV11-2 and TRBJ1-6; 7 nucleotides agree with TRBD1. Germline values: CDR1 SGHAT, CDR2 FQNNGV. The CDR3 contains 15 residues. J lost 5 bases, V lost 3 bases, and 4 bases had no gene match. The CDR3 is CASSFTGVDNSPLHF. As DNA, the CDR3 is TGTGCCAGCAGCTTTACAGGGGTCGATAATTCACCCCTCCACTTT.

This rearrangement joins TRBV18 to TRBJ2-7, with 12 bases fitting TRBD1. J lost 6 bases, V lost 6 bases, and 6 bases had no gene match. Looked up from germline, CDR1 is KGHSH and CDR2 is LQKENI. There are 14 residues in the CDR3. CDR3 amino acids: CASSPGQGAIEQYF. The DNA of the CDR3 is TGTGCCAGCTCGCCGGGACAGGGGGCGATCGAGCAGTACTTC. Full variable domain (rest looked up from reference TRBV18 and TRBJ2-7): NAGVMQNPRHLVRRRGQEARLRCSPMKGHSHVYWYRQLPEEGLKFMVYLQKENIIDESGMPKERFSAEFPKEGPSILRIQQVVRGDSAAYFCASSPGQGAIEQYFGPGTRLTVT.

This chain connects TRBV19 to TRBJ2-6; unclear D gene. The CDR3 length is 16 residues. Germline CDR1 LNHDA, CDR2 SQIVND (reference sequence). Trimming stripped 5 bases from V and 0 bases from J, with 11 bases between. Here the CDR3 DNA reads TGTGCCAGTAGTGATAGGCCAGGCTCTGGGGCCAACGTCCTGACTTTC. Protein product: CASSDRPGSGANVLTF.

This clone was observed a single time. This chain joins TRBV5-4 and TRBJ2-4, with TRBD2 matching 7 bases. With 0 bases clipped from V and 3 bases from J, the junction kept 3 bases outside the gene matches. The CDR3 consists of 15 residues. The V gene's germline CDR1 is SGHNT and CDR2 YYREEE (reference sequence). CDR3 coding DNA: TGTGCCAGCAGCTTGGGGGGAGGGGTCAAAAACATTCAGTACTTC. It yields the protein CASSLGGGVKNIQYF.

V is TRBV3-1 (or the pseudogene TRBV3-2) and J is TRBJ2-4; the match to TRBD1 covers 7 bases. CDR1 and CDR2 from the germline V gene are LGHDT and YNNKEL (reference sequence). CDR3 length: 12 amino acids. V shed 8 bases, J shed 5 bases, and the junction held 3 bases outside the gene matches. The CDR3 loop reads CASGGQENIQYF. The DNA of the CDR3 is TGTGCCAGCGGTGGACAGGAAAACATTCAGTACTTC.

Only one count was recorded for this clone. J is TRBJ1-2 and V is TRBV2, with 8 positions matching TRBD1. The V and J ends lost 4 bases and 3 bases, in that order; junction bases with no gene match: 1. The CDR3 totals 13 residues. The germline V gene encodes CDR1 SNHLY and CDR2 FYNNEI. CDR3 sequence (DNA): TGTGCCAGCAGTGTGGACAGGGACTATGGCTACACCTTC. Residues: CASSVDRDYGYTF.